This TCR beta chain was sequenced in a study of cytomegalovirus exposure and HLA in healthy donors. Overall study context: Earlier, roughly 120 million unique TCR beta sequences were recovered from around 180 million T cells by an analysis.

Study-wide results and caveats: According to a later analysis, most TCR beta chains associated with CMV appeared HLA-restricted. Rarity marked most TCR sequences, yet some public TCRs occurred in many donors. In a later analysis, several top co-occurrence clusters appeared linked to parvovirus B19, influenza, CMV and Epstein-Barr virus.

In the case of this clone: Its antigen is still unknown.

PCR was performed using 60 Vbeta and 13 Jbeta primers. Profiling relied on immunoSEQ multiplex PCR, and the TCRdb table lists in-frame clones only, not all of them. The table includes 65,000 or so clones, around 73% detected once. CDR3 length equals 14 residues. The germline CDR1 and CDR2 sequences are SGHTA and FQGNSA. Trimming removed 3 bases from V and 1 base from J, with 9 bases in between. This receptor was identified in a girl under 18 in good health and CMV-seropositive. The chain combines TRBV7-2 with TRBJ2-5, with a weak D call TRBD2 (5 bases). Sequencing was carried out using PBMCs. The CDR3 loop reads CASSLTGSQETQYF. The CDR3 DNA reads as TGTGCCAGCAGCTTGACGGGGTCCCAAGAGACCCAGTACTTC.